This record looks at one T cell receptor (beta chain) sequence and its context. Its binding antigen is unknown. No quality values exist for individual bases; no much larger clone is one base distant. Another Seattle source contributed samples from volunteer blood donors who had recovered from COVID-19. Each collaborating institution followed its own protocols to collect whole blood in K2EDTA tubes. Collaborator samples were shipped for TCRbeta analysis as frozen whole blood, isolated PBMCs, or DNA extracted from either sample type. The CDR3 measures 14 amino acids from cysteine to phenylalanine. The only DNA kept is the CDR3, 42 bases in frame from the first base. From the germline V gene (reference sequence), CDR1 is DFQATT and CDR2 is SNEGSKA. The V and J ends are trimmed by 3 bases and 4 bases, leaving 15 bases between them. TCRbeta CDR3 regions were amplified from genomic DNA using the immunoSEQ Assay, a bias-controlled multiplex PCR. As for the original processing: Nucleated cell counts per sample were estimated from amplification of reference gene primers within the assay. To quantify the absolute abundance of each unique TCRbeta CDR3 rearrangement, sequence reads were collapsed and filtered. For each sample, productive Simpson clonality was calculated as the square root of Simpson's diversity index across productive rearrangements. TCRdb's version of the immuneACCESS table is confined to in-frame rearrangements and falls short of the full clone set. An unresolved V gene accounts for under half of the shortfall where checked; the remainder is of unknown origin. The V and J calls and clone size come from that table; D and trimming were worked out from the DNA. For this sample the table gives 200,000 or so clones, of which nearly 90% were detected only once. Roughly 6% of the sample is taken by the ten largest.

The sample belongs to a study of blood T cell repertoires in COVID-19 (dated by TCRdb to the early 2020s). Looking at the study overall: The collaborator samples originated in the United States, Italy and Spain and spanned the acute and convalescent phases of COVID-19. The prospective study material was composed of cDNA or gDNA derived from T cells, B-cell-depleted T cells, or PBMCs. Subjects who had been exposed to COVID-19, were actively infected with it, or had recovered from it provided the deeply sampled blood TCRbeta repertoires that made up the dataset. The repertoires were released in a freely available public database meant as a resource for research on the immune response to SARS-CoV-2. Samples were obtained from the ongoing ImmuneRACE study (first 160 participants) and from 1,254 subjects provided by 6 global collaborators. The sample metadata nearly always contained a de-identified subject ID, COVID-19 status, age in years and sex. Where available, HLA class I and class II types were taken from metadata supplied by the sample provider and were not determined by assay-based typing. General conclusions and limits of the study: The quantity of clinical and demographic metadata differed by source and by participant and was supplied without curation.

This receptor was obtained from a woman between 40 and 50 years old who had recovered from COVID-19. Material: peripheral blood. The V and J genes are TRBV20-1 and TRBJ1-2; tentative D gene TRBD1, with 5 bases matching. The encoded CDR3 is CSASEQVRAYGYTF. The DNA sequence follows: TGCAGTGCTAGTGAACAGGTCCGGGCCTATGGCTACACCTTC.